Included here is one TCR beta chain sequence, with context. Its antigen is undetermined. Pooled samples include second doses given at about 4 or 12 weeks. The data derive from a study of T cell responses to AZD1222 COVID-19 vaccine. Overall study findings and caveats: The donor group comprised mostly white British people and more females; the analysis possibly underestimated clonal diversity. Two AZD1222 doses significantly raised spike-specific TCR breadth and depth over controls.

Germline V gives CDR1 MDHEN, CDR2 SYDVKM. The ends were cut back, 3 bases at V and 8 bases at J, with 7 bases in the middle. This CDR3 contains 12 residues. Generated by immunoSEQ multiplex PCR, the TCRdb table keeps only in-frame clones and is missing some. This repertoire shows 45,000 to 65,000 clones, around 90% found once; its top ten account for 2.7%. This sequence originates from an adult who received the AZD1222 COVID-19 vaccine. The chain uses TRBV28 and TRBJ2-2; D remains unclear. Sequencing used peripheral blood, obtained 28 days after the second AZD1222 dose. DNA of the CDR3: TGTGCCAGCAGTTTGATAACGGGGGAGCTGTTTTTT. Its protein is CASSLITGELFF.